This TCR beta chain was observed in a study of T cells in Graves' hyperthyroidism and ophthalmopathy. Study findings and constraints: Blood samples included most of the expanded thyroid clonotypes exceeding 0.001.

In its sample, this clonotype was seen many times. Antigen unknown. Using RNA transcripts as the source, TCR beta CDR3 regions were amplified. Carried out on the TCR CDR3, a first-round RT-PCR used the HTBI primer set. From the multiplex PCR reads, TCRdb called clonotypes with MiXCR, one entry per CDR3 protein. The sample has roughly 100,000 distinct CDR3 sequences; around 50% are singletons. J lost 5 bases, V lost 9 bases, and 5 bases had no gene match. CDR3 size: 12 residues. Germline lookup yields CDR1 SNHLY and CDR2 FYNNEI. The receptor comes from a woman in her forties with Graves' hyperthyroidism. Sequencing used blood. The chain combines TRBV2 with TRBJ2-7, with 9 positions matching TRBD1. The CDR3 sequence: CARRQGGHEQYF. The DNA of the CDR3 is TGTGCCAGGAGACAGGGGGGCCACGAGCAGTACTTC.